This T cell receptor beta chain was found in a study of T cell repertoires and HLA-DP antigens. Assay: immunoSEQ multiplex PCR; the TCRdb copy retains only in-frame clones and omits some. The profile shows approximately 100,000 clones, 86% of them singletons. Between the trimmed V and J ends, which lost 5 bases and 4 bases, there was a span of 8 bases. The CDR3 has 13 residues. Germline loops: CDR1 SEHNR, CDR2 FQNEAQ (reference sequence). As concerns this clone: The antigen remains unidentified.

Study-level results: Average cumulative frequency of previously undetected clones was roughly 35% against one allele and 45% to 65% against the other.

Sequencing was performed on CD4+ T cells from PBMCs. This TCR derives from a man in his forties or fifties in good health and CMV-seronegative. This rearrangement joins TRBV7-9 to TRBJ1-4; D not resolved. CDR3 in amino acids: CASSQRLNEKLFF. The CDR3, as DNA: TGTGCCAGCAGCCAGCGGCTTAATGAAAAACTGTTTTTT.